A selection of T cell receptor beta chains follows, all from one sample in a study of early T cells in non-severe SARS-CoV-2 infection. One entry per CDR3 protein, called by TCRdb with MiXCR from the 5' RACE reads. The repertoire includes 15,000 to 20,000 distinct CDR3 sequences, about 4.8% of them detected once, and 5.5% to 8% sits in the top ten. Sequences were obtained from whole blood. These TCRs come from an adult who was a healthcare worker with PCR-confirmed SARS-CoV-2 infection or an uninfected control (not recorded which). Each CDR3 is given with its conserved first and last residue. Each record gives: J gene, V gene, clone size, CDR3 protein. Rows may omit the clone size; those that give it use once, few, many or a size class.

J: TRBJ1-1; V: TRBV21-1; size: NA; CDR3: CASSSPGTRDMNTEAFF
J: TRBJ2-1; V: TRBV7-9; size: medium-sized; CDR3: CASSPGLAGQNEQFF
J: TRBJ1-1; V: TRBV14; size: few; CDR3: CASSQLGLGPTEAFF
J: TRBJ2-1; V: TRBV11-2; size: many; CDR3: CASSLSGSYYNEQFF
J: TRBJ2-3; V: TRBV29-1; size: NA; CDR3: CSVGDGGRGSDTQYF
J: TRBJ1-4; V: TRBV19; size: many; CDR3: CASRQHNEKLFF
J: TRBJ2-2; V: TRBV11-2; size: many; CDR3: CASSRRGNTGELFF
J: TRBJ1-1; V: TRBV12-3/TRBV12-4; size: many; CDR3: CASSLAVAGGPLRPEAFF
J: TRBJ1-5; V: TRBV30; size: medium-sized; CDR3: CAWSFGQGGNQPQHF
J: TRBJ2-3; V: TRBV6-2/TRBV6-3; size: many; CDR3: CASSYPMERGLASDTQYF
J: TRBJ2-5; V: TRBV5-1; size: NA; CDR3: CASSFGDRGQETQYF
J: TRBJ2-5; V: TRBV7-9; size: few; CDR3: CASSLDESLAFETQYF
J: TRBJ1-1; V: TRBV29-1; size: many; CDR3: CSLRRGTGTEAFF
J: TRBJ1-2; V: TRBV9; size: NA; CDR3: CASSVENSWYGYTF
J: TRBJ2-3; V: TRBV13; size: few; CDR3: CASSSPGLAVTDTQYF
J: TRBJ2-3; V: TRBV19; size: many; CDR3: CASSTRDRGADTQYF
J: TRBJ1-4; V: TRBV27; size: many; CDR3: CASSPGLLNEKLFF
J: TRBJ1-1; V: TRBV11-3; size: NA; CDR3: CASSLFSGQQGAEAFF
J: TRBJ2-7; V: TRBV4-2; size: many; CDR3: CASSQGTGQGYEQYF
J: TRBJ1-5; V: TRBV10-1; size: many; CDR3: CASSPGQGAYQPQHF
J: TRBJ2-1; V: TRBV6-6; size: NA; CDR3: CASRLRDRVANEQFF
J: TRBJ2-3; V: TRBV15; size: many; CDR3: CATSPPGTGLSTDTQYF
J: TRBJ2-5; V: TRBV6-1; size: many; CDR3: CASSPNGWGEETQYF
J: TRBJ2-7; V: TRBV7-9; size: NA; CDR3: CASSLQAGASSYEQYF
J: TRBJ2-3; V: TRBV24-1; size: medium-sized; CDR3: CATSSSGTDTQYF
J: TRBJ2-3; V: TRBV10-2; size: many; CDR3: CASSPTLAGEWVGTDTQYF
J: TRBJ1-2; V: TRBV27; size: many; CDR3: CASSPRTGEIGYTF
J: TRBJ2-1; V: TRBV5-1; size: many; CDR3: CASSYPRDFNEQFF
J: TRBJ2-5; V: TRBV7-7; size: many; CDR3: CASSLLAGGRETQYF
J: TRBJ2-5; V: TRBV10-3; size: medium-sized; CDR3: CAISSTSGVQETQYF
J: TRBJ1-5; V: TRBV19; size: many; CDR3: CASSLRTGSNQPQHF
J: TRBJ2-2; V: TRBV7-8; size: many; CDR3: CASILTTFTGELFF
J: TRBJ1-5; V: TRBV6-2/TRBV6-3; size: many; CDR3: CATGPEDFQPQHF
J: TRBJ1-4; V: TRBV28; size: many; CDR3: CASSSIRPDRSRPRLFF
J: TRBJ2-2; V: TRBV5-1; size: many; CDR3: CASSRDRHTGELFF
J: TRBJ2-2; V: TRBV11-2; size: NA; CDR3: CASAHDRGIGELFF
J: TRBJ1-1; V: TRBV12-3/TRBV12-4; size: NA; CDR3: CASSLKGGTEAFF
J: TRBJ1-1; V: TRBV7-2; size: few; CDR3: CASSLVGGGHGNTEAFF
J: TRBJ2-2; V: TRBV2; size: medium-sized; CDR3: CATSRVSIAGELFF
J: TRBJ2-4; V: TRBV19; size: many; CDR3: CASSAVAKNIQYF
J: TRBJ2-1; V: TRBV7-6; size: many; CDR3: CASSNENLGNEQFF
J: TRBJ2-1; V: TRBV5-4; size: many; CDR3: CASSLQGGGSRDEQFF
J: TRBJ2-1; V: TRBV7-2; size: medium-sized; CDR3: CASSIRAGEQFF
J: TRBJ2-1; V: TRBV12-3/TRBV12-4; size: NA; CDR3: CASSRTDREQFF
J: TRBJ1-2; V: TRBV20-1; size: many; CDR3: CSARDRTGGYGYTF
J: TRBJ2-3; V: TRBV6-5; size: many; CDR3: CASSRGPEKDTQYF
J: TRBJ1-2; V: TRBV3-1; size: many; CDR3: CASSPQGEVNYGYTF
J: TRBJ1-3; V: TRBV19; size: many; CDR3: CASSPPQGLFGNTIYF